What follows is one T cell receptor beta chain and its context. Its specificity is unknown. This clone may be a read error of a much larger clone one base away. The data stem from a study of T-cell memory formation after mild COVID-19. The study's findings and limits: Later expanders leaned toward CD4+, whereas clones contracting from day 15 to 85 were balanced CD4/CD8.

The CDR3 is 17 amino acids. Germline CDR1 reads SGHVS; CDR2 reads FQNEAQ. TCRdb reanalysed the 5' RACE reads using MiXCR and keeps one entry per CDR3 protein. Here the sample spans 350,000 to 400,000 distinct CDR3 sequences, 13% to 15% being singletons. The TCR sequence derives from a man younger than 30 who had mild COVID-19 (a few samples of this study predate the infection). Cell type and time point are not known. What was sequenced was PBMCs or a T cell subset sorted from them (not recorded which). This chain links TRBV7-8 with TRBJ2-5, with D perhaps matching TRBD1 (6 bases). CDR3 loop: CASSISDRTVVQETKYF. Here the CDR3 DNA reads TGTGCCAGCAGCATCTCCGACCGGACAGTCGTCCAAGAGACCAAGTACTTC.